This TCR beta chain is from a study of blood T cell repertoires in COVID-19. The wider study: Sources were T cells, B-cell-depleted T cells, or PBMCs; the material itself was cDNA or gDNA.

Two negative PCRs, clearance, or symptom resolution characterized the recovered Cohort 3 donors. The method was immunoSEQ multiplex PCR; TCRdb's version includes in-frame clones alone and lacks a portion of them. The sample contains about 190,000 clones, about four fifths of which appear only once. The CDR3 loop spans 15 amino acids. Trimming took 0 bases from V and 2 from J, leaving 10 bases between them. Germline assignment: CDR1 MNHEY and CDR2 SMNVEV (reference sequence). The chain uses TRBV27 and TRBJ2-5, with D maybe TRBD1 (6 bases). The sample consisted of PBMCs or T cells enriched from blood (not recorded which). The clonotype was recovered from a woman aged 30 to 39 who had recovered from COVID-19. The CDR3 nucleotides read TGTGCCAGCAGTTTATCGGGGGCAGTTCAAGAGACCCAGTACTTC. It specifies CASSLSGAVQETQYF.